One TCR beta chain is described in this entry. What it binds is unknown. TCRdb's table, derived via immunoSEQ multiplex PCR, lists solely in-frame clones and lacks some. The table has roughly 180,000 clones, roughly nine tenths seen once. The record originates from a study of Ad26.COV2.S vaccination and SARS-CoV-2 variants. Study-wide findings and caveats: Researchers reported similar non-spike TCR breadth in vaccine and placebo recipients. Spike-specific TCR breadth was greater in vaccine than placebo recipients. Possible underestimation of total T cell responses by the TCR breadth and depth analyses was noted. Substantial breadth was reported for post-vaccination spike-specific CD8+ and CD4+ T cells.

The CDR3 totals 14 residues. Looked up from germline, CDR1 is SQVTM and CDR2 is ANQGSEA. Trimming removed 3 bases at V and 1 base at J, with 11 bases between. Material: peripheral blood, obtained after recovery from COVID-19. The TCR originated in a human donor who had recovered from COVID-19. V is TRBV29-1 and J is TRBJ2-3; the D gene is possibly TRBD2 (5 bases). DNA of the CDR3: TGCAGCGTTGAGAGTCGGGGTGGCACAGATACGCAGTATTTT. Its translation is CSVESRGGTDTQYF.